This entry concerns a single T cell receptor (beta chain). As processed by the authors: Amplification of reference gene primers was used by the study to estimate nucleated cell counts. TCRdb's copy holds only in-frame clones and misses some; the assay was immunoSEQ multiplex PCR. Clonal size and the V and J genes are those of that table, whereas D and trimming came from the DNA. Seen here are about 24,000 clones, 87% observed once, and the top ten hold 25%. This CDR3 has 16 amino acids. The V end was cut by 4 bases, the J end by 1 base, with 15 bases between. Germline assignment: CDR1 MNHEY and CDR2 SMNVEV (reference sequence). The data originate from a study of blood T cell repertoires in COVID-19. Overall study context: The analysed material was cDNA or gDNA that came from T cells, B-cell-depleted T cells, or PBMCs.

The chain joins TRBV27 to TRBJ2-3; D is perhaps TRBD1 (6 bases). Sequencing used peripheral blood. The origin of this receptor is a human donor with active COVID-19. The donor label of this sample is uncertain. The CDR3 loop is CASSSGTTGRTDTQYF. The CDR3, as DNA: TGTGCCAGCAGTTCAGGAACGACAGGCCGCACAGATACGCAGTATTTT.